A selection of T cell receptor beta chains follows, all from one sample in a study of T cells after yellow fever vaccination. Each CDR3 protein gets one entry after TCRdb re-called the 5' RACE reads with MiXCR. The sample contains more than 30,000 distinct CDR3 sequences, 6.6% of which appear only once. The source material was PBMCs, either bulk or a sorted T-cell subset (CD4+, CD8+, memory, or dextramer-sorted; not recorded which), sampled on the day of the first yellow fever vaccination. These receptors were taken from a man younger than 35 who received the YFV17D yellow fever vaccine. CDR3s include the opening cysteine and the closing phenylalanine or tryptophan. A D gene is named only where the DNA matches it firmly. The size field is filled for only some rows; it gives once, few, many or a size class.

d_gene	abundance	v_gene	j_gene	CDR3nt	CDR3aa
-	many	TRBV7-6	TRBJ2-1	TGTGCCAGCAGCGCCCAGACAGGCTACAATGAGCAGTTCTTC	CASSAQTGYNEQFF
-	many	TRBV2	TRBJ1-5	TGTGCCAGCCGGACGGTATATAGCAATCAGCCCCAGCATTTT	CASRTVYSNQPQHF
-	many	TRBV5-1	TRBJ2-3	TGCGCCAGCAGCTTGAGAGGAGGAAGGACAGATACGCAGTATTTT	CASSLRGGRTDTQYF
-	few	TRBV6-2/TRBV6-3	TRBJ2-1	TGTGCCAGCAGTTACTCGAGTGTGAGAGGGGTCTACAATGAGCAGTTCTTC	CASSYSSVRGVYNEQFF
TRBD1	many	TRBV5-1	TRBJ2-5	TGCGCCAGCAGCTTGGCCGGGACAGGGGGCGAGACCCAGTACTTC	CASSLAGTGGETQYF
-	many	TRBV11-3	TRBJ1-1	TGTGCCAGCAGCCTCAGCGTGAACACTGAAGCTTTCTTT	CASSLSVNTEAFF
-	-	TRBV5-6	TRBJ2-1	TGTGCCAGCAGCCCCGAGGGACCTCACAATGAGCAGTTCTTC	CASSPEGPHNEQFF
-	-	TRBV11-1	TRBJ2-2	TGTGCCAGCAGCTCCACGGAGTTGGAGACAGGCGTGCAGTGGGGGGAGCTGTTTTTT	CASSSTELETGVQWGELFF
-	many	TRBV19	TRBJ1-2	TGTGCCAGTAGAAGATCCCCGATGGCTGGCTACACCTTC	CASRRSPMAGYTF
-	many	TRBV10-3	TRBJ1-4	TGTGCCATCAGCGCGACAATGGACGGTGGGAAACTGTTTTTT	CAISATMDGGKLFF
-	many	TRBV6-5	TRBJ1-1	TGTGCCAGCAGTTACACAGCTTTGAACACTGAAGCTTTCTTT	CASSYTALNTEAFF
TRBD1	many	TRBV7-9	TRBJ1-1	TGTGCCAGCAGCTCGGGACAGGCAACTCCTGAAGCTTTCTTT	CASSSGQATPEAFF
-	many	TRBV12-3/TRBV12-4	TRBJ1-3	TGTGCCAGCAGGGAGGGACTGCCTTCTGGAAACACCATATATTTT	CASREGLPSGNTIYF
-	many	TRBV6-1	TRBJ2-7	TGTGCCAGCAGTGGGGGGATTCTCTACGAGCAGTACTTC	CASSGGILYEQYF
TRBD1	-	TRBV18	TRBJ2-6	TGTGCCCTAGGACAGGCGGGTCGGCAGGGGGCCAACGTCCTGACTTTC	CALGQAGRQGANVLTF
TRBD1	-	TRBV12-3/TRBV12-4	TRBJ1-2	TGTGCCAGCAGGGACAGGGATTACTATGGCTACACCTTC	CASRDRDYYGYTF
-	many	TRBV11-2	TRBJ2-5	TGTGCCAGCAGCTTAGAACCCCGGTACCAAGAGACCCAGTACTTC	CASSLEPRYQETQYF
TRBD2	many	TRBV5-4	TRBJ2-2	TGTGCCAGCAGCCCGAGGACTAGCCTAACCGGGGAGCTGTTTTTT	CASSPRTSLTGELFF
TRBD1	many	TRBV2	TRBJ1-3	TGTGCCAGCAGCCCGGGACAGGGAAACACCATATATTTT	CASSPGQGNTIYF
-	many	TRBV4-3	TRBJ2-5	TGCGCCAGCAGCCAAGATCGAGAAGAGACCCAGTACTTC	CASSQDREETQYF
-	many	TRBV2	TRBJ1-5	TGTGCCAGCAGTGTCCGGGGGGCCAGGGATCAGCCCCAGCATTTT	CASSVRGARDQPQHF
-	many	TRBV29-1	TRBJ2-2	TGCAGCGGGGATGGGGGCACCGGGGAGCTGTTTTTT	CSGDGGTGELFF
-	many	TRBV19	TRBJ2-7	TGTGCCAGTAGTACACAGGACGCTTCCTACGAGCAGTACTTC	CASSTQDASYEQYF
TRBD1	many	TRBV20-1	TRBJ1-2	TGCAGTGCTCCGTCAGGGACAGGGGACGGCTATGGCTACACCTTC	CSAPSGTGDGYGYTF
-	few	TRBV29-1	TRBJ2-3	TGCAGCGTACCGGGCCAAACCCGGGTGACAGATACGCAGTATTTT	CSVPGQTRVTDTQYF
-	many	TRBV5-1	TRBJ2-2	TGCGCCAGCAGCTCTCGGGCCCCTAAAACCGGGGAGCTGTTTTTT	CASSSRAPKTGELFF
-	many	TRBV4-1	TRBJ1-3	TGCGCCAGCAGCCACGGCCATACCTCTGGAAACACCATATATTTT	CASSHGHTSGNTIYF
-	many	TRBV2	TRBJ1-2	TGTGCCAGCGGGGCACGTAGCTATGGCTACACCTTC	CASGARSYGYTF
TRBD2	many	TRBV12-3/TRBV12-4	TRBJ2-2	TGTGCCAGCAGTGCACTAGCGGGGGACACCGGGGAGCTGTTTTTT	CASSALAGDTGELFF
-	few	TRBV4-1	TRBJ1-5	TGCGCCAGCAGCCAAGAACTACACCGAGGGGTTGGCAATCAGCCCCAGCATTTT	CASSQELHRGVGNQPQHF
TRBD1	few	TRBV10-3	TRBJ2-6	TGTGCCATCAGTGAGAGAGGGGTGACAGGGGGCTCTGGGGCCAACGTCCTGACTTTC	CAISERGVTGGSGANVLTF
-	-	TRBV6-6	TRBJ1-5	TGTGCCAGCAGTGGGGGCATGGGTCAGCCCCAGCATTTT	CASSGGMGQPQHF
-	many	TRBV7-9	TRBJ2-3	TGTGCCAGCAGCCCGGTCGGTGTTATGGATACGCAGTATTTT	CASSPVGVMDTQYF
TRBD1	-	TRBV5-6	TRBJ1-2	TGTGCCAGCAGCTTAACCGACAGGGCTGCGGGCTACACCTTC	CASSLTDRAAGYTF
-	many	TRBV5-1	TRBJ1-2	TGCGCCAGCAGCTTGGGATTGCAGGGTCGGTATGGCTACACCTTC	CASSLGLQGRYGYTF
-	-	TRBV7-9	TRBJ1-6	TGTGCCAGCAGCTTCGAATTAGGGCGGAATTCACCCCTCCACTTT	CASSFELGRNSPLHF
-	many	TRBV20-1	TRBJ2-1	TGCAGTGCCAGAGGTCTCAGGGGAACCTACAATGAGCAGTTCTTC	CSARGLRGTYNEQFF
-	many	TRBV5-6	TRBJ2-7	TGTGCCAGCAGCTTGGGGGATCCCTACGAGCAGTACTTC	CASSLGDPYEQYF
-	-	TRBV5-3	TRBJ2-1	TGTGCCAGAAGCCTGCTGAGGGGCGTTGGGTCCTACAATGAGCAGTTCTTC	CARSLLRGVGSYNEQFF
-	-	TRBV5-1	TRBJ2-5	TGCGCCAGCAGCGTCGGACTTGAGAGAGAGACCCAGTACTTC	CASSVGLERETQYF
-	-	TRBV30	TRBJ2-3	TGTGCCTGGAGGGGGTTTCCTAGCGCGGATACGCAGTATTTT	CAWRGFPSADTQYF
TRBD2	few	TRBV2	TRBJ2-3	TGTGCCAGCAAAAAACTCGGGACTAGCGGGGGCACAGATACGCAGTATTTT	CASKKLGTSGGTDTQYF
TRBD2	many	TRBV7-2	TRBJ2-7	TGTGCCAGCAGCTTAGCCGCTAGCGGGGGGGACTACGAGCAGTACTTC	CASSLAASGGDYEQYF
TRBD2	many	TRBV12-3/TRBV12-4	TRBJ2-1	TGTGCCAGCAGTTTCCTCGCGGGGGGGCCTTACAATGAGCAGTTCTTC	CASSFLAGGPYNEQFF
-	many	TRBV12-3/TRBV12-4	TRBJ2-5	TGTGCCAGCAGTTTAATGACTAGTGCAGAGACCCAGTACTTC	CASSLMTSAETQYF
-	many	TRBV11-1	TRBJ1-1	TGTGCCAGCAGCTTAGGCCTTTGGACCGCCAACACTGAAGCTTTCTTT	CASSLGLWTANTEAFF
TRBD2	few	TRBV4-2	TRBJ2-2	TGTGCCAGCAGCATAAGCTTGAGCGGGGGGCTCTCATACACCGGGGAGCTGTTTTTT	CASSISLSGGLSYTGELFF